Listed here are 19 T cell receptor beta chains from one sample, sequenced in a study of cytomegalovirus exposure and HLA in healthy donors. The PCR was carried out with 60 Vbeta primers and 13 Jbeta primers. Using immunoSEQ multiplex PCR, the repertoire was profiled, and TCRdb retains in-frame clones only, with some absent. This sample's table has about 76,000 clones. What was sequenced was PBMCs. The receptor source for this set is a middle-aged woman in good health and CMV-seropositive.

This chain connects TRBV19 to TRBJ2-7, with D possibly being TRBD1 (5 bases). The germline V gene has CDR1 LNHDA and CDR2 SQIVND (reference sequence). The CDR3 is made up of 16 amino acids. Between the trimmed V and J ends, which lost 5 bases and 0 bases, there was a span of 17 bases. CDR3 bases: TGTGCCAGTAGTGGGGCCGTCAGCTTCAGCTCCTACGAGCAGTACTTC. Protein sequence: CASSGAVSFSSYEQYF.

The rearrangement joins TRBV6-5 to TRBJ1-2; weak D call: TRBD1 (5 bases). The V gene's germline CDR1 is MNHEY and CDR2 SVGAGI. The CDR3 sequence is 15 residues long. Trimming cost V 2 bases and J 4 bases, with 14 bases left between them. In DNA form, the CDR3 reads TGTGCCAGCAGTTACGATGCTACAGGCGGCTATGGCTACACCTTC. Protein: CASSYDATGGYGYTF.

The V and J genes are TRBV2 and TRBJ2-4; possible D gene TRBD1, 6 bases. Germline values: CDR1 SNHLY, CDR2 FYNNEI. The CDR3 contains 15 residues. The V gene lost 6 bases and the J gene lost 0 bases, with 12 bases spanning the gap. The CDR3 DNA follows: TGTGCCAGCAGGAGGGACACCCTAGCCAAAAACATTCAGTACTTC. It encodes CASRRDTLAKNIQYF. The full variable domain, in which reference TRBV2 and TRBJ2-4 provide the parts outside the CDR3, is EPEVTQTPSHQVTQMGQEVILRCVPISNHLYFYWYRQILGQKVEFLVSFYNNEISEKSEIFDDQFSVERPDGSNFTLKIRSTKLEDSAMYFCASRRDTLAKNIQYFGAGTRLSVL.

The chain combines TRBV6-6 with TRBJ2-7, with D possibly matching TRBD1 (6 bases). This CDR3 comprises 16 residues. V was trimmed by 0 bases and J by 0 bases, leaving 12 bases between them. Germline CDR1 and CDR2: MNHNY and SVGAGI (reference sequence). The DNA of the CDR3 is TGTGCCAGCAGTTACTCCGGGACGGACAGCTCCTACGAGCAGTACTTC. Translating it yields CASSYSGTDSSYEQYF.

The chain links TRBV28 to TRBJ1-2, with a possible D match to TRBD1 (6 bases). The CDR3 length is 14 residues. The V end lost 2 bases, the J end lost 3 bases, and 10 bases lay between the germline ends. In germline, CDR1 is MDHEN, CDR2 SYDVKM. The CDR3 DNA follows: TGTGCCAGCAGTTTAAGGGGGGGCTACTATGGCTACACCTTC. It codes for CASSLRGGYYGYTF.

The CDR3 loop is CASRGLAGLETQYF. Here the CDR3 DNA reads TGTGCCAGCAGAGGACTAGCGGGATTAGAGACCCAGTACTTC. The chain joins TRBV2 to TRBJ2-5, with 12 bases lining up with TRBD2. J gave up 4 bases and V 6 bases, and 3 bases lay outside the gene matches. CDR1 is SNHLY, CDR2 FYNNEI, per germline. The CDR3 is 14 amino acids.

The chain links TRBV6-5 to TRBJ2-7, with a possible D match to TRBD1 (6 bases). The CDR3 is 14 residues long. Trimming cost V 4 bases and J 4 bases, with 14 bases left between them. Germline V gene lookup returns CDR1 MNHEY and CDR2 SVGAGI. CDR3 sequence: CASSSPGHTYEQYF. Written as DNA, the CDR3 is TGTGCCAGCAGTTCTCCGGGACATACTTACGAGCAGTACTTC.

The chain employs TRBV2 and TRBJ1-4; 10 bases line up with TRBD1. The germline V gene encodes CDR1 SNHLY and CDR2 FYNNEI. J lost 3 bases, V lost 2 bases, and 9 bases had no gene match. This CDR3 has 18 amino acids. The CDR3 DNA reads as TGTGCCAGCAGTGAAAACCCCCGGGACAGGGGTCCTAATGAAAAACTGTTTTTT. Translating it yields CASSENPRDRGPNEKLFF. Supplemented by reference TRBV2 and TRBJ1-4, the full variable domain reads EPEVTQTPSHQVTQMGQEVILRCVPISNHLYFYWYRQILGQKVEFLVSFYNNEISEKSEIFDDQFSVERPDGSNFTLKIRSTKLEDSAMYFCASSENPRDRGPNEKLFFGSGTQLSVL.

The chain is built from TRBV5-1 and TRBJ2-2; TRBD2 aligns across 8 bases. This CDR3 is 16 amino acids long. After removal of 4 bases from V and 4 bases from J, the junction contained 9 bases not matched to a gene. In germline, CDR1 is SGHRS, CDR2 YFSETQ. DNA for the CDR3: TGCGCCAGCAGCCCCTGGTTAGCGGGGACCACCGGGGAGCTGTTTTTT. Amino acid sequence: CASSPWLAGTTGELFF.

This chain links TRBV6-1 with TRBJ1-2; a weak D match, TRBD1 (6 bases). V shed 1 base and J shed 4 bases, with 7 bases lying between them. Germline CDR1 is MNHNS and CDR2 is SASEGT. This CDR3 has 13 amino acids. The CDR3 DNA sequence: TGTGCCAGCAGTGAAGGGACAGCCTATGGCTACACCTTC. Its translation is CASSEGTAYGYTF.

The chain recombines TRBV6-1 with TRBJ1-1; D is ambiguous. The V gene's germline CDR1 is MNHNS and CDR2 SASEGT. Trimming took off 0 bases at V and 5 bases at J, with 10 bases between the two ends. This CDR3 region has 14 residues. This CDR3 reads CASSEAGGQTEAFF. In DNA form, the CDR3 reads TGTGCCAGCAGTGAAGCGGGAGGTCAGACTGAAGCTTTCTTT.

This rearrangement joins TRBV14 to TRBJ2-5; possible D gene TRBD2, 6 bases. The tail of the sequence fits TRBJ2-7 better, so the J call may be wrong. The CDR3 extends over 14 amino acids. CDR1 and CDR2 (germline): SGHDN, FVKESK. The CDR3 reads CASSQGGGRYEQYF. DNA of the CDR3: TGTGCCAGCAGCCAAGGTGGAGGGCGCTACGAGCAGTACTTC.

The chain has TRBV28 and TRBJ2-7; D is unresolved. The CDR3 extends over 14 amino acids. V was pared by 2 bases and J by 2 bases, with 10 bases between. Looked up from germline, CDR1 is MDHEN and CDR2 is SYDVKM. The CDR3 coding sequence is TGTGCCAGCAGTTTAAAGCCGGGTGCCTACGAGCAGTACTTC. Its translation: CASSLKPGAYEQYF. The whole variable domain, remainder taken from reference TRBV28 and TRBJ2-7, is DVKVTQSSRYLVKRTGEKVFLECVQDMDHENMFWYRQDPGLGLRLIYFSYDVKMKEKGDIPEGYSVSREKKERFSLILESASTNQTSMYLCASSLKPGAYEQYFGPGTRLTVT.

The chain is built from TRBV18 and TRBJ2-7, with TRBD1 identical over 9 bases. The CDR3 totals 13 residues. CDR1 is KGHSH and CDR2 is LQKENI in the germline V gene. V lost 4 bases and J lost 3; bases outside the gene matches: 1. The DNA of the CDR3 is TGTGCCAGCTCACGGGACAGGGACTACGAGCAGTACTTC. Its translation: CASSRDRDYEQYF.

The V and J genes are TRBV11-3 and TRBJ2-5; 7 bases fit TRBD1. From germline, CDR1 is SGHNT and CDR2 YENEEA. J lost 5 bases, V lost 1 base, and 7 bases had no gene match. This CDR3 has 15 amino acids. Written as DNA, the CDR3 is TGTGCCAGCAGCTTAGGACAGGGTGAAGAGGAGACCCAGTACTTC. Amino acid sequence: CASSLGQGEEETQYF.

In the case of this clone: The junction differs from germline at one of its ends, possibly a read error. The gene calls are TRBV4-1 and TRBJ1-1; the D gene is possibly TRBD1 (6 bases). CDR1 MGHRA and CDR2 YSYEKL come from the germline V gene. The length of the CDR3 is 15 residues. The DNA for the CDR3 is TGCGCCAGCAGCCAAACTCGGCAGGGGAACGCTGAAGCTTTCTTT. Protein product: CASSQTRQGNAEAFF.

The chain combines TRBV6-5 with TRBJ1-2; D is ambiguous. Trimming pared 6 bases from V and 4 bases from J, leaving 12 bases between. CDR1 MNHEY and CDR2 SVGAGI come from the germline V gene. The CDR3 has 13 amino acids. CDR3 coding DNA: TGTGCCAGCAGGTCCGGCGGGTTCTATGGCTACACCTTC. Its protein is CASRSGGFYGYTF.

The rearrangement links TRBV10-3 to TRBJ2-3, with D uncertain. The CDR3 runs to 11 residues. CDR1 and CDR2 (germline): ENHRY, SYGVKD. The V and J ends lost 3 bases and 5 bases respectively, with 3 bases between them. DNA for the CDR3: TGTGCCATCAGTGATATAGATACGCAGTATTTT. This encodes CAISDIDTQYF.

The chain has TRBV27 and TRBJ1-6; TRBD1 aligns across 7 bases. CDR1 is MNHEY and CDR2 is SMNVEV in the germline V gene (reference sequence). V was pared by 7 bases and J by 7 bases, with 13 bases of the junction left unmatched. The CDR3 has 16 residues. DNA of the CDR3: TGTGCCAGCATGACCATAGGGGGCATCTGGAATTCACCCCTCCACTTT. The encoded protein is CASMTIGGIWNSPLHF.